Following are 8 T cell receptor beta chains from one sample sequenced in a study of post-analysis software for immune sequencing data. Antigen specificity for these receptors is unknown. Every TCR beta cDNA library bore unique molecular identifiers. TCRdb re-called the PCR reads with MiXCR, one entry per CDR3 protein. The table records roughly 400,000 distinct CDR3 sequences, less than 40% of them present only once. Findings of the study overall: Elevated frequency relative to controls characterized roughly 5 TRBV segments in patients, TRBV5-6, TRBV5-1 and TRBV20-1 among them.

The specimen sequenced was blood. Receptors originate from a girl between 2 and 10 years old with multiple sclerosis.

CDR3 nucleotide sequence: TGCAGCGTTCGGAGGGGTCTAAGTGGCAATGAGCAGTTCTTC. The encoded protein is CSVRRGLSGNEQFF. This rearrangement joins TRBV29-1 to TRBJ2-1; possible D gene TRBD2, 6 bases. This CDR3 contains 14 residues. V was cut by 5 bases and J by 6 bases, with 17 bases left in between. The germline V gene has CDR1 SQVTM and CDR2 ANQGSEA.

This clonotype was seen a handful of times. The chain links TRBV7-9 to TRBJ2-5, with D perhaps TRBD2 (5 bases). The CDR3 length is 15 residues. From germline, CDR1 is SEHNR and CDR2 FQNEAQ (reference sequence). V lost 3 bases to trimming and J lost 0 bases, with 11 bases between them. CDR3 region: CASSFSGDYQETQYF. In DNA, the CDR3 is TGTGCCAGCAGCTTTTCCGGGGATTACCAAGAGACCCAGTACTTC.

This clonotype appeared once. V and J are TRBV3-1 and TRBJ1-1, with 7 bases aligning to TRBD1. This CDR3 has 15 residues. Germline V gives CDR1 LGHDT, CDR2 YNNKEL (reference sequence). Trimming cost V 0 bases and J 1 base; bases outside gene matches: 2. CDR3 amino acids: CASSQDRGANTEAFF. CDR3 coding DNA: TGTGCCAGCAGCCAAGACAGGGGGGCGAACACTGAAGCTTTCTTT.

The V gene is TRBV20-1, the J gene TRBJ1-5; 7 bases line up with TRBD1. The germline gives CDR1 DFQATT, CDR2 SNEGSKA (reference sequence). J lost 5 bases, V lost 3 bases, and 10 bases had no gene match. The CDR3 is 15 residues long. The DNA for the CDR3 is TGCAGTGCTAGGCCGACCCGACAGGGCTATCAGCCCCAGCATTTT. Amino acid sequence: CSARPTRQGYQPQHF.

The chain is built from TRBV6-2 or TRBV6-3 and TRBJ2-1; D perhaps matches TRBD2 (5 bases). Trimming pared 2 bases from V and 8 bases from J, leaving 7 bases between. The germline gives CDR1 MNHEY, CDR2 SVGEGT. The CDR3 consists of 12 residues. CDR3 amino acids: CASSYQRYEQFF. Here the CDR3 DNA reads TGTGCCAGCAGTTACCAGCGGTATGAGCAGTTCTTC.

CDR3 bases: TGCAGTGCTAGAGCTTATTGGGCACAAAGGGCGGACGAGCAGTTCTTC. It is translated as CSARAYWAQRADEQFF. The rearrangement links TRBV20-1 to TRBJ2-1; D not certain. Germline-derived CDR1 and CDR2 are DFQATT and SNEGSKA (reference sequence). The CDR3 covers 16 residues. The V and J ends lost 1 base and 10 bases respectively, with 23 bases between them.

This clonotype has only a few counts. The chain combines TRBV29-1 with TRBJ1-2, with no clear D. CDR3 length equals 14 residues. Trimming stripped 6 bases from V and 2 bases from J, with 16 bases between. Germline CDR1 reads SQVTM; CDR2 reads ANQGSEA. The CDR3: CSVFKATENYGYTF. The CDR3 coding sequence is TGCAGCGTGTTTAAGGCGACCGAGAACTATGGCTACACCTTC.

This clonotype was observed many times. The chain carries TRBV29-1 and TRBJ1-2; D not certain. This CDR3 has 9 residues. V gave up 2 bases and J gave up 6 bases, with 1 base separating them. Germline CDR1 SQVTM, CDR2 ANQGSEA. The CDR3 loop is CSVEHGYTF. DNA for the CDR3: TGCAGCGTTGAACATGGCTACACCTTC.